This TCR beta chain came from a study of shared clonotypes between healthy human individuals. Every donor was a Caucasian adult from Nashville, Tennessee. Study-wide results and caveats: Naive CD4 clonotypes were shared across several donors at roughly 5.3%. Only a few donors were included, so the genetic and exposure-history diversity represented was limited.

Trimming shortened V by 4 bases and J by 4 bases, and 19 bases separated the two germline ends. The germline V gene encodes CDR1 SGHTA and CDR2 FQGNSA. CDR3 length equals 16 residues. Genomic DNA belonging to each subset was distributed in equal measure over several immunoSEQ plates. Sequenced by immunoSEQ multiplex PCR; TCRdb stores in-frame clones only, minus some. The sample holds some 2.4 million clones, 93% seen once. About this clone itself: Its antigen is still unknown.

This clonotype originated in a man between 18 and 35 years old in good health. Some clones in this sample may be carry-over from other donors' samples. The chain has TRBV7-2 and TRBJ2-5; D may be TRBD2 (7 bases). Sequencing was done on a sample of naive CD4+ T cells from PBMCs. The subset is: CD45RA+ positively selected. The CDR3 nucleotides are TGTGCCAGCAGCTCGGCCGGGCCCCGGGGGGCAGAGACCCAGTACTTC. Translated: CASSSAGPRGAETQYF. Filled out from reference TRBV7-2 and TRBJ2-5, the complete variable domain reads GAGVSQSPSNKVTEKGKDVELRCDPISGHTALYWYRQSLGQGLEFLIYFQGNSAPDKSGLPSDRFSAERTGGSVSTLTIQRTQQEDSAVYLCASSSAGPRGAETQYFGPGTRLLVL.